Following are 27 T cell receptor beta chains from one sample sequenced in a study of T cell responses to AZD1222 COVID-19 vaccine. Profiled with immunoSEQ multiplex PCR; TCRdb holds only in-frame clones, not every one. The table lists over 110,000 clones, about 92% of them singletons. Sample: peripheral blood, taken after recovery from COVID-19. These receptors were collected from an adult who had recovered from COVID-19.

The chain employs TRBV30 and TRBJ2-3; D is possibly TRBD2 (6 bases). V gave up 7 bases and J gave up 2 bases, with 13 bases separating them. The CDR3 totals 13 residues. Germline V gives CDR1 GTSNPN, CDR2 SVGIG (reference sequence). CDR3 region: CALGRGSTDTQYF. Here the CDR3 DNA reads TGTGCCTTAGGGCGGGGCTCCACAGATACGCAGTATTTT.

This clone was found once. This chain links TRBV6-1 with TRBJ2-7, with TRBD2 as a possible D gene (6 bases). CDR1 MNHNS and CDR2 SASEGT come from the germline V gene. The CDR3 is 14 amino acids. V was trimmed by 3 bases and J by 7 bases, leaving 16 bases between them. CDR3 sequence: CASSDTARGYEQYF. The CDR3 bases are TGTGCCAGCAGTGACACTGCTCGGGGGTATGAGCAGTACTTC.

The chain employs TRBV19 and TRBJ1-1; the D gene is possibly TRBD1 (5 bases). Germline V CDR1 and CDR2: LNHDA, SQIVND (reference sequence). The V gene lost 7 bases and the J gene lost 1 base, with 13 bases spanning the gap. This CDR3 spans 14 amino acids. The CDR3 coding sequence is TGTGCCAGTACCCCCAGGGTGGGGAACACTGAAGCTTTCTTT. Protein: CASTPRVGNTEAFF. The full variable domain, with the rest looked up from reference TRBV19 and TRBJ1-1, is DGGITQSPKYLFRKEGQNVTLSCEQNLNHDAMYWYRQDPGQGLRLIYYSQIVNDFQKGDIAEGYSVSREKKESFPLTVTSAQKNPTAFYLCASTPRVGNTEAFFGQGTRLTVV.

This clone was counted once. The rearrangement links TRBV7-3 to TRBJ2-2; D call uncertain. The CDR3 consists of 16 residues. V gave up 2 bases and J gave up 1 base, with 11 bases separating them. Looked up from germline, CDR1 is SGHTA and CDR2 is FQGTGA. The CDR3 DNA follows: TGTGCCAGCAGCTTAGTATGGGGAATGAACACCGGGGAGCTGTTTTTT. This codes for CASSLVWGMNTGELFF.

The chain couples TRBV10-1 to TRBJ2-7, with TRBD2 matching over 10 bases. Unmatched junction bases numbered 5, after V lost 7 bases and J lost 2 bases. Germline V gives CDR1 WNHNN, CDR2 SYGVQD (reference sequence). There are 14 residues in the CDR3. The CDR3, as DNA: TGCGCCAGCATCAAAAGCGGGAGGGCCTACGAGCAGTACTTC. Translating it yields CASIKSGRAYEQYF.

The chain recombines TRBV3-1 (or the pseudogene TRBV3-2) with TRBJ1-3; 7 nucleotides match TRBD1. CDR1 LGHDT and CDR2 YNNKEL come from the germline V gene (reference sequence). The CDR3 spans 15 residues. Unmatched junction bases numbered 6, after V lost 0 bases and J lost 7 bases. The CDR3 sequence: CASSQDGQGGNTIYF. CDR3 sequence (DNA): TGTGCCAGCAGCCAAGATGGGCAGGGGGGGAACACCATATATTTT.

The chain recombines TRBV9 with TRBJ2-6, with 8 positions matching TRBD1. This CDR3 spans 20 amino acids. V trimming: 4 bases; J trimming: 0 bases; junction bases outside the gene matches: 15. Germline assignment: CDR1 SGDLS and CDR2 YYNGEE. The CDR3 sequence is CASSRLGRGTGDSGANVLTF. The CDR3 nucleotides read TGTGCCAGCAGCCGATTAGGTAGGGGGACAGGAGACTCTGGGGCCAACGTCCTGACTTTC.

V usage is TRBV19 and J usage is TRBJ2-1, with 8 bases identical to TRBD1. CDR1 and CDR2 (germline): LNHDA, SQIVND (reference sequence). The CDR3 contains 16 residues. Trimming removed 7 bases from V and 6 bases from J; junction bases left unmatched: 14. The CDR3 loop reads CASKFGPGGQVNEQFF. The CDR3 nucleotides are TGTGCCAGTAAATTTGGGCCAGGGGGCCAGGTCAATGAGCAGTTCTTC.

This chain links TRBV5-4 with TRBJ1-1; maybe TRBD1 (5 bases). In germline, CDR1 is SGHNT, CDR2 YYREEE (reference sequence). The V and J ends lost 7 bases and 2 bases respectively, with 12 bases between them. CDR3 length: 13 amino acids. The CDR3 sequence is CASQGRFNTEAFF. CDR3 in DNA: TGTGCCAGCCAGGGACGGTTTAACACTGAAGCTTTCTTT.

The rearrangement uses TRBV3-1 (or the pseudogene TRBV3-2) and TRBJ2-1; 7 positions agree with TRBD2. After removal of 1 base from V and 6 bases from J, the junction contained 6 bases not matched to a gene. The CDR3 is made up of 15 amino acids. Germline lookup yields CDR1 LGHDT and CDR2 YNNKEL (reference sequence). CDR3 amino acids: CASSQGLAEGNEQFF. The CDR3, as DNA: TGTGCCAGCAGCCAAGGGCTAGCGGAGGGCAATGAGCAGTTCTTC.

CDR3 coding DNA: TGCGCCAGCAGTGAAGAAGCCTCATCCCATGAGCAGTTCTTC. This codes for CASSEEASSHEQFF. V usage is TRBV10-2 and J usage is TRBJ2-1; D unresolved. V dropped 3 bases and J dropped 8 bases, with 14 bases sitting between them. The CDR3 extends over 14 amino acids. Germline V gives CDR1 WSHSY, CDR2 SAAADI.

The chain carries TRBV5-6 and TRBJ1-1, with D possibly being TRBD1 (5 bases). Germline V gene lookup returns CDR1 SGHDT and CDR2 YYEEEE. This CDR3 has 18 residues. V lost 1 base to trimming and J lost 0 bases, with 19 bases between them. The CDR3 DNA reads as TGTGCCAGCAGCTTGTTATTATTTCAGGGTCAAGTGAACACTGAAGCTTTCTTT. Protein product: CASSLLLFQGQVNTEAFF. The full variable domain, rest sourced from reference TRBV5-6 and TRBJ1-1, is DAGVTQSPTHLIKTRGQQVTLRCSPKSGHDTVSWYQQALGQGPQFIFQYYEEEERQRGNFPDRFSGHQFPNYSSELNVNALLLGDSALYLCASSLLLFQGQVNTEAFFGQGTRLTVV.

The gene calls are TRBV5-5 and TRBJ2-1; 8 nucleotides align to TRBD2. After removal of 0 bases from V and 0 bases from J, the junction contained 11 bases not matched to a gene. Looked up from germline, CDR1 is SGHKS and CDR2 is YYEKEE (reference sequence). This CDR3 has 19 amino acids. DNA of the CDR3: TGTGCCAGCAGCTTGGCTGTAAGCGGGAGTGCGGGCTCCTACAATGAGCAGTTCTTC. It encodes CASSLAVSGSAGSYNEQFF.

The rearrangement uses TRBV3-1 (or the pseudogene TRBV3-2) and TRBJ2-6, with D possibly TRBD2 on 5 matching bases. V was shortened by 5 bases and J by 0 bases, with 14 bases between the two germline ends. Germline-derived CDR1 and CDR2 are LGHDT and YNNKEL (reference sequence). The CDR3 spans 17 residues. The CDR3 region is CASSYYPGNSGANVLTF. The CDR3 nucleotides are TGTGCCAGCAGCTACTATCCGGGGAACTCTGGGGCCAACGTCCTGACTTTC.

The rearrangement joins TRBV5-1 to TRBJ1-2; 12 bases match TRBD1. Germline-derived CDR1 and CDR2 are SGHRS and YFSETQ. The CDR3 covers 15 residues. V lost 4 bases, J lost 4 bases, and 5 bases stayed unmatched. In DNA form, the CDR3 reads TGCGCCAGCAGCGACGGGACAGGGGGCCTCTATGGCTACACCTTC. As protein: CASSDGTGGLYGYTF.

In this sample, this clone turned up once. CDR3 sequence reads: CASSAYNEQFF. The CDR3 region has the DNA TGCGCCAGCAGCGCGTACAATGAGCAGTTCTTC. The chain uses TRBV5-1 and TRBJ2-1; D uncertain. Germline V gives CDR1 SGHRS, CDR2 YFSETQ. V lost 4 bases and J 4 bases, leaving 3 bases between the germline ends. This CDR3 spans 11 amino acids.

This clone was detected only once. J is TRBJ2-1 and V is TRBV4-1, with 14 positions matching TRBD2. Germline V gene data show CDR1 as MGHRA and CDR2 as YSYEKL. V trimming: 1 base; J trimming: 3 bases; junction bases outside the gene matches: 2. The length of the CDR3 is 17 residues. CDR3 DNA: TGCGCCAGCAGCCAAGCCGGGACTAGCGGGAGCTACAATGAGCAGTTCTTC. It encodes CASSQAGTSGSYNEQFF.

This clone has a single count. The V and J genes are TRBV28 and TRBJ2-1; tentative D call: TRBD1 (5 bases). The CDR3 is made up of 16 amino acids. The V end was cut by 5 bases, the J end by 0 bases, with 14 bases between. CDR1 is MDHEN and CDR2 is SYDVKM in the germline V gene. In DNA, the CDR3 is TGTGCCAGCAGTGCTTTCGACAGTAGCTCCTACAATGAGCAGTTCTTC. This codes for CASSAFDSSSYNEQFF.

The chain is built from TRBV5-6 and TRBJ2-1; a possible D gene is TRBD1 (5 bases). Trimming shortened V by 2 bases and J by 4 bases, and 7 bases separated the two germline ends. Looked up from germline, CDR1 is SGHDT and CDR2 is YYEEEE. The length of the CDR3 is 13 residues. The DNA for the CDR3 is TGTGCCAGCAGCTTAGACAGATACAATGAGCAGTTCTTC. Residues: CASSLDRYNEQFF.

This clone was observed a single time. CDR3 amino acids: CATSRDRSGESGSYEQYF. Here the CDR3 DNA reads TGTGCCACCAGCAGAGATCGCTCCGGGGAGAGCGGGAGCTACGAGCAGTACTTC. This chain links TRBV15 with TRBJ2-7; TRBD2 matches 8 bases. Germline V CDR1 and CDR2: LNHNV, YYDKDF (reference sequence). The V and J ends lost 0 bases and 3 bases, in that order; junction bases with no gene match: 13. This CDR3 region has 18 residues.

The chain is built from TRBV29-1 and TRBJ2-3; no clear D. Deletions cut 0 bases from V and 6 bases from J, with 16 bases between. Germline V lookup: CDR1 SQVTM, CDR2 ANQGSEA. There are 15 residues in the CDR3. This CDR3 is CSVEDTPNNVDTQYF. The CDR3 DNA sequence: TGCAGCGTTGAAGATACCCCTAACAACGTGGATACGCAGTATTTT.

This clone was picked up a small number of times. This chain links TRBV10-3 with TRBJ1-3; D uncertain. The CDR3 is 13 residues long. Germline CDR1 reads ENHRY; CDR2 reads SYGVKD. The germline V and J ends were trimmed by 4 bases and 7 bases, with 11 bases remaining between them. The CDR3 DNA sequence: TGTGCCATCAGTGGGGTCAAAGGGAACACCATATATTTT. Translating it yields CAISGVKGNTIYF.

V usage is TRBV29-1 and J usage is TRBJ1-1; TRBD1 matches at 7 bases. Germline CDR1 reads SQVTM; CDR2 reads ANQGSEA. The CDR3 extends over 15 amino acids. Germline trimming cut 4 bases from V and 11 bases from J; bases unmatched to any gene: 19. The CDR3 reads CSVVIEGQVVSAAFF. As DNA, the CDR3 is TGCAGCGTTGTAATAGAAGGACAGGTGGTTTCCGCGGCTTTCTTT.

V gene TRBV2 combines with J gene TRBJ1-5, with D tentatively TRBD1 (6 bases). CDR3 length: 15 residues. Germline CDR1 SNHLY, CDR2 FYNNEI. V dropped 6 bases and J dropped 4 bases, with 16 bases sitting between them. CDR3 sequence reads: CASSPQGFRNQPQHF. CDR3 DNA sequence: TGTGCCAGCAGCCCACAGGGATTTAGGAATCAGCCCCAGCATTTT.

The chain carries TRBV29-1 and TRBJ1-4; D not resolved. V was cut by 4 bases and J by 2 bases, with 11 bases left in between. CDR3 size: 14 residues. CDR1 is SQVTM, CDR2 ANQGSEA, per germline. The CDR3 DNA follows: TGCAGCGTTGCGCCGGGGATTACTAATGAAAAACTGTTTTTT. Amino acid sequence: CSVAPGITNEKLFF.

As DNA, the CDR3 is TGTGCCAGCAGACCTAGCGGGAGGGCTGGAGAGCAGTACTTC. Translating gives CASRPSGRAGEQYF. This rearrangement joins TRBV3-1 (or the pseudogene TRBV3-2) to TRBJ2-7; 12 bases map to TRBD2. The CDR3 runs 14 residues. Trimming cost V 6 bases and J 7 bases; bases outside gene matches: 7. Germline-derived CDR1 and CDR2 are LGHDT and YNNKEL (reference sequence).

The V and J genes are TRBV12-1 and TRBJ2-3; the D segment call TRBD2 is taken from the table without a DNA check. TRBV12-1 is designated a pseudogene. The CDR3 runs to 15 residues. The CDR3 reads CASSFPTERTDTQYF. CDR3 bases: TGTGCCAGCAGCTTTCCGACTGAGCGGACAGATACGCAGTATTTT.